This T cell receptor beta chain was identified in a study of beta chain features in type 1 diabetes. Study overall: Across the samples, about 110,000,000 sorted cells were examined in total.

The isolated RNA, all of it, was reverse transcribed, so expressed TCRB transcripts were what got sequenced. Sequencing used immunoSEQ multiplex PCR; TCRdb keeps in-frame clones, though not all of them. The repertoire holds about 220,000 clones, about a tenth seen once, with 1% to 1.5% in the top ten. Donors contributed one heparinised blood draw apiece, averaging roughly 0.12 L. The table lists this clone with a few counts. Its antigen is currently unknown. Study-wide results and limits: Insertions at VDJ junctions were less frequent in type 1 diabetes patients. These patients also deleted more nucleotides at the same junctions. The study notes PCR might favor shorter templates equally in patients and controls.

Germline V lookup: CDR1 SNHLY, CDR2 FYNNEI. The ends lost 7 bases at V and 3 bases at J; junction bases unmatched: 1. The CDR3 length is 14 residues. The specimen sequenced was central memory CD4+ T cells from blood. The chain links TRBV2 to TRBJ2-5, with 14 bases matching TRBD2. The clonotype comes from a man younger than 30 in good health. The CDR3 nucleotides read TGTGCCAGCATGGGACTAGCGGGAGAAGAGACCCAGTACTTC. It is translated as CASMGLAGEETQYF. Variable domain in full (rest from reference TRBV2 and TRBJ2-5): EPEVTQTPSHQVTQMGQEVILRCVPISNHLYFYWYRQILGQKVEFLVSFYNNEISEKSEIFDDQFSVERPDGSNFTLKIRSTKLEDSAMYFCASMGLAGEETQYFGPGTRLLVL.